Shown below are 8 T cell receptor beta chains from a single sample sequenced in a study of blood T cell repertoires in COVID-19 (TCRdb year 2020). Library preparation was by the immunoSEQ multiplex PCR assay. What TCRdb holds here is the immuneACCESS table cut down to in-frame rearrangements. Part of the clones is not present; checked against another copy, under half of the missing clones reflect an unresolved V gene, and the others are unexplained. The sample yields roughly 230,000 clones; 88% were counted once. The top ten clonotypes cover about 0.65% of the sample. The sequenced material came from peripheral blood. The receptors come from a human donor in a cohort sampled during active COVID-19.

The chain carries TRBV6-5 and TRBJ1-6, with D possibly TRBD1 on 6 matching bases. Germline V gene data show CDR1 as MNHEY and CDR2 as SVGAGI. The CDR3 is 14 amino acids. The ends were cut back, 2 bases at V and 8 bases at J, with 10 bases in the middle. This CDR3 is CASSYRTADSPLHF. The CDR3 coding sequence is TGTGCCAGCAGTTACCGGACAGCGGATTCACCCCTCCACTTT.

This clone was seen only once. The CDR3 spells CASSLVDGRRETQYF. In nucleotides, the CDR3 is TGCGCCAGCAGCTTGGTAGACGGGAGACGGGAGACCCAGTACTTC. The chain has TRBV5-1 and TRBJ2-5; tentatively, D is TRBD2 (6 bases). Deletions cut 0 bases from V and 5 bases from J, with 14 bases between. CDR1 and CDR2 (germline): SGHRS, YFSETQ. The CDR3 is 15 amino acids.

The chain joins TRBV12-3 or TRBV12-4 to TRBJ1-2; no clear D. Trimming left V 3 bases short and J 8 bases short, with 10 bases between. The CDR3 sequence is 12 residues long. The DNA for the CDR3 is TGTGCCAGCAGTTTGTCCGGGGAGGGCTACACCTTC. This encodes CASSLSGEGYTF.

This clone appeared a few times. The chain has TRBV4-1 and TRBJ1-2; D possibly corresponds to TRBD1 (6 bases). CDR3 size: 15 residues. CDR1 and CDR2 (germline): MGHRA, YSYEKL. V was trimmed by 1 base and J by 3 bases, leaving 12 bases between them. The DNA for the CDR3 is TGCGCCAGCAGCCAAGTGCCAGGGGCGGACTATGGCTACACCTTC. Amino acid sequence: CASSQVPGADYGYTF.

This chain joins TRBV15 and TRBJ2-7; a possible D gene is TRBD1 (7 bases). Looked up from germline, CDR1 is LNHNV and CDR2 is YYDKDF (reference sequence). The CDR3 covers 15 residues. V gave up 0 bases and J gave up 2 bases, with 11 bases separating them. The CDR3 protein is CATSREQGRPYEQYF. CDR3 sequence (DNA): TGTGCCACCAGCAGAGAACAGGGGAGGCCCTACGAGCAGTACTTC.

This clone was recorded only once. The rearrangement links TRBV2 to TRBJ1-6; D unresolved. CDR3 length: 14 amino acids. The V end was cut by 7 bases, the J end by 12 bases, with 19 bases between. Germline CDR1 SNHLY, CDR2 FYNNEI. The CDR3 nucleotides are TGTGCCAGCAACCCCGGGGATGACCCAAAACCCCTCCACTTT. Translation: CASNPGDDPKPLHF.

The chain uses TRBV7-2 and TRBJ1-5; D gene unclear. This CDR3 contains 13 residues. Germline-derived CDR1 and CDR2 are SGHTA and FQGNSA. V dropped 1 base and J dropped 6 bases, with 7 bases sitting between them. CDR3 region: CASSLVYVQPQHF. CDR3 sequence (DNA): TGTGCCAGCAGCTTAGTATATGTTCAGCCCCAGCATTTT.

The rearrangement links TRBV24-1 to TRBJ2-7; D might be TRBD1 (5 bases). This CDR3 contains 15 residues. Trimming took off 11 bases at V and 7 bases at J, with 26 bases between the two ends. CDR1 is KGHDR and CDR2 is SFDVKD in the germline V gene. CDR3 amino acids: CAIPPRQSSHGEQYF. In nucleotides, the CDR3 is TGTGCCATCCCTCCTCGACAGAGCTCTCATGGGGAGCAGTACTTC.